Listed below are T cell receptor beta chains from one sample, sequenced in a study of blood T cell repertoires in COVID-19. Method: immunoSEQ multiplex PCR; TCRdb's copy keeps in-frame clones and lacks some. The table records approximately 250,000 clones, approximately 90% of them present only once. The sample consisted of PBMCs or T cells enriched from blood (not recorded which). The receptors come from a woman aged 55-70 years in a cohort exposed to, infected with or recovered from COVID-19 (not recorded which). CDR3s include the opening cysteine and the closing phenylalanine or tryptophan. D genes are given only for firm matches. Size values are once, few and many counts, or a class for expanded clones, and some rows have none.

D: -; J: TRBJ1-1; size: few; V: TRBV7-9; CDR3: CASSLSGGITGSEAFF
D: -; J: TRBJ2-4; size: -; V: TRBV3-1/TRBV3-2; CDR3: CASSGAGVLAKNIQYF
D: -; J: TRBJ2-3; size: -; V: TRBV7-2; CDR3: CASSSRVAQRPLTDTQYF
D: TRBD1; J: TRBJ1-4; size: once; V: TRBV30; CDR3: CAWSVDRGIREKLFF
D: -; J: TRBJ1-2; size: -; V: TRBV5-6; CDR3: CASSLRGQANYGYTF
D: TRBD2; J: TRBJ2-7; size: once; V: TRBV12-3/TRBV12-4; CDR3: CASRLAGGLEQYF
D: TRBD2; J: TRBJ2-2; size: -; V: TRBV11-2; CDR3: CASSLEGLAGVTGELFF
D: -; J: TRBJ1-6; size: -; V: TRBV3-1/TRBV3-2; CDR3: CASRGLPVNSPLHF
D: -; J: TRBJ1-4; size: -; V: TRBV7-9; CDR3: CASSFPDEKLFF
D: TRBD2; J: TRBJ2-1; size: -; V: TRBV3-1/TRBV3-2; CDR3: CASSRFAGTSLGNEQFF
D: -; J: TRBJ2-7; size: -; V: TRBV11-2; CDR3: CASSLGQGTHEQYF
D: TRBD2; J: TRBJ2-3; size: -; V: TRBV20-1; CDR3: CSAGLGSTQYF
D: TRBD1; J: TRBJ1-1; size: -; V: TRBV7-2; CDR3: CASSREGQGNTEAFF
D: -; J: TRBJ2-4; size: -; V: TRBV9; CDR3: CASSVDAGRGNIQYF
D: -; J: TRBJ1-4; size: -; V: TRBV15; CDR3: CATSSRVNEKLFF
D: TRBD2; J: TRBJ2-7; size: -; V: TRBV9; CDR3: CASSVGGLRTSGRGEQYF
D: TRBD1; J: TRBJ1-5; size: -; V: TRBV4-1; CDR3: CASSQVVTGGKQPQHF
D: TRBD1; J: TRBJ1-2; size: -; V: TRBV27; CDR3: CASSLLGTGWRNGYTF
D: -; J: TRBJ1-6; size: -; V: TRBV6-1; CDR3: CASSETVPNSPLHF
D: TRBD1; J: TRBJ2-5; size: -; V: TRBV3-1/TRBV3-2; CDR3: CASSQGTGQETQYF
D: TRBD1; J: TRBJ2-1; size: -; V: TRBV3-1/TRBV3-2; CDR3: CASSQGQGLGNEQFF
D: -; J: TRBJ2-3; size: -; V: TRBV2; CDR3: CASSEGQQYF
D: TRBD1; J: TRBJ1-1; size: -; V: TRBV9; CDR3: CASRGTVTEAFF
D: -; J: TRBJ2-7; size: -; V: TRBV6-4; CDR3: CASSDSSSDPGQLSYEQYF
D: -; J: TRBJ1-2; size: -; V: TRBV2; CDR3: CASSRWTDGYTF
D: TRBD1; J: TRBJ1-4; size: -; V: TRBV5-1; CDR3: CASSMTGLQEKLFF
D: TRBD1; J: TRBJ2-1; size: once; V: TRBV7-2; CDR3: CASTRDRTYNEQFF
D: -; J: TRBJ2-1; size: -; V: TRBV11-2; CDR3: CASSLDSGDEQFF
D: -; J: TRBJ1-5; size: -; V: TRBV28; CDR3: CASRSPGGINQPQHF
D: TRBD1; J: TRBJ1-2; size: -; V: TRBV7-3; CDR3: CASSPGQGRGYTF
D: TRBD1; J: TRBJ1-2; size: -; V: TRBV4-2; CDR3: CASSQDYSPTRGGDYGYTF
D: TRBD2; J: TRBJ2-7; size: -; V: TRBV7-6; CDR3: CASSPELAGVYEQYF
D: TRBD1; J: TRBJ1-1; size: -; V: TRBV7-2; CDR3: CASSPKGADRRLNTEAFF
D: -; J: TRBJ1-1; size: -; V: TRBV5-1; CDR3: CASSQRTASTEAFF
D: -; J: TRBJ1-2; size: -; V: TRBV4-1; CDR3: CASRQGEGMNYGYTF
D: -; J: TRBJ1-6; size: -; V: TRBV5-8; CDR3: CASSSYDRLDSPLHF
D: -; J: TRBJ2-1; size: -; V: TRBV18; CDR3: CASSPYRLEEQFF
D: -; J: TRBJ2-2; size: -; V: TRBV7-2; CDR3: CASSLVRLTGELFF
D: TRBD2; J: TRBJ2-1; size: few; V: TRBV6-2/TRBV6-3; CDR3: CASSSYTSGSNDEQFF
D: -; J: TRBJ1-6; size: -; V: TRBV4-3; CDR3: CASSQAGGPNSPLHF
D: TRBD2; J: TRBJ2-7; size: -; V: TRBV10-3; CDR3: CAISANSGRAYEQYF
D: -; J: TRBJ1-6; size: -; V: TRBV2; CDR3: CASSEAGGGNSPLHF
D: TRBD2; J: TRBJ2-5; size: -; V: TRBV28; CDR3: CASSFAGGPRGTQYF
D: -; J: TRBJ2-3; size: -; V: TRBV2; CDR3: CASTGFPTDTQYF
D: -; J: TRBJ1-4; size: -; V: TRBV6-5; CDR3: CASSRDGGSEKLFF
D: -; J: TRBJ1-3; size: -; V: TRBV5-4; CDR3: CASSLQGGGSGNTIYF
D: -; J: TRBJ2-1; size: -; V: TRBV6-5; CDR3: CASSVATGSNEQFF
D: -; J: TRBJ1-4; size: -; V: TRBV11-2; CDR3: CASSLTRSPTEKLFF
D: -; J: TRBJ1-1; size: -; V: TRBV19; CDR3: CASRATSLGTEAFF
D: -; J: TRBJ1-2; size: -; V: TRBV18; CDR3: CASSPSRQGYGYTF
D: TRBD1; J: TRBJ2-6; size: -; V: TRBV28; CDR3: CASSPGQGASLRANVLTF
D: TRBD2; J: TRBJ2-7; size: -; V: TRBV5-1; CDR3: CASSLDGTSGTEQYF
D: -; J: TRBJ1-5; size: once; V: TRBV19; CDR3: CASTGERDQPQHF
D: TRBD2; J: TRBJ2-3; size: -; V: TRBV6-2/TRBV6-3; CDR3: CASSRSSGRAREDTQYF
D: -; J: TRBJ1-2; size: -; V: TRBV2; CDR3: CASSEAGEGRCTF
D: -; J: TRBJ2-1; size: -; V: TRBV6-5; CDR3: CASSYSEGFGYNEQFF
D: -; J: TRBJ2-2; size: -; V: TRBV5-1; CDR3: CASSLDAGFAGELFF